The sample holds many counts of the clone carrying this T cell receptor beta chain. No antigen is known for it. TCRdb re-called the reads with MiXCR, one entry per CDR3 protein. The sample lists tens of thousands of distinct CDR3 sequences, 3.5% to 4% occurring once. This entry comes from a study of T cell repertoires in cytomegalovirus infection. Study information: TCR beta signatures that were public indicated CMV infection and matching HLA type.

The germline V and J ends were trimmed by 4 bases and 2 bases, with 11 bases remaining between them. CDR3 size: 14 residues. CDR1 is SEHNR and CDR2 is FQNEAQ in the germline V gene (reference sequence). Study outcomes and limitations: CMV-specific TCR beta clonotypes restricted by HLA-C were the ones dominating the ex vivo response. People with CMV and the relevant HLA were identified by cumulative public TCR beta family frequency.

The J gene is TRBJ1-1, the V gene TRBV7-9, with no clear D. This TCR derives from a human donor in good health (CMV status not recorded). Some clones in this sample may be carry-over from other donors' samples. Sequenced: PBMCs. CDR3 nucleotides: TGTGCCAGCAGCTCTAGAGGAACTAACACTGAAGCTTTCTTT. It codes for CASSSRGTNTEAFF.